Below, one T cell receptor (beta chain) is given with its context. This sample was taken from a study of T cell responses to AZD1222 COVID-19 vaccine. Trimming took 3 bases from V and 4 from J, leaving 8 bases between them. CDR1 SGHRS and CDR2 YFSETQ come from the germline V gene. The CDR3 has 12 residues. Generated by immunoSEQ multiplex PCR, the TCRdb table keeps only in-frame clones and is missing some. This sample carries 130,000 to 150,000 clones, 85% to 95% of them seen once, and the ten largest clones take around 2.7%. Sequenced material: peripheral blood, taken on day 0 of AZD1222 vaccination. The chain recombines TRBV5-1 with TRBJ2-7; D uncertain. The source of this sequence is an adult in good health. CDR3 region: CASSWGPYEQYF. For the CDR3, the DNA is TGCGCCAGCAGCTGGGGTCCTTACGAGCAGTACTTC.